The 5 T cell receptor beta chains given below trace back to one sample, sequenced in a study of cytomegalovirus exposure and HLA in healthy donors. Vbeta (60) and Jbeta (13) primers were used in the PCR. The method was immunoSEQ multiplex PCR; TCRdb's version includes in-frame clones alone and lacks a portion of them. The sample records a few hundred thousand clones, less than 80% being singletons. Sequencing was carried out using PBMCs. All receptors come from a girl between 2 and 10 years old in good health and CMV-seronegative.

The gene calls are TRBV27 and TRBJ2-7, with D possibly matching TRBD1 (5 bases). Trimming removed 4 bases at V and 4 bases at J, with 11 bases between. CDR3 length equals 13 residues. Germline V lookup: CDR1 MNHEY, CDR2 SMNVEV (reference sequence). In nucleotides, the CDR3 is TGTGCCAGCAGTTGTTTGCAGGGATACGAGCAGTACTTC. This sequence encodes CASSCLQGYEQYF.

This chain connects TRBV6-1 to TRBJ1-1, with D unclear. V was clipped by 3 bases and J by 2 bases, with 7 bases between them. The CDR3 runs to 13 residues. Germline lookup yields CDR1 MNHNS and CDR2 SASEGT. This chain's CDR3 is CASSDGINTEAFF. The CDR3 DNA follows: TGTGCCAGCAGTGACGGGATTAACACTGAAGCTTTCTTT.

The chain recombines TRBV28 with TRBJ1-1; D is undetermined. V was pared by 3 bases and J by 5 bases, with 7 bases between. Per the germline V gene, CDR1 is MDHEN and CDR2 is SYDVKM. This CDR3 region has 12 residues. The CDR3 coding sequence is TGTGCCAGCAGTTTTGGAGGAACTGAAGCTTTCTTT. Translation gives CASSFGGTEAFF.

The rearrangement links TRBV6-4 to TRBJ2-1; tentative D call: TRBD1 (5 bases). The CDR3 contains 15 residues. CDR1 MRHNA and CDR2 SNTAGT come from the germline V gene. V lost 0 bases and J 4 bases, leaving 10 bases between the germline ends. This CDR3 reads CASSDSATEYNEQFF. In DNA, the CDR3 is TGTGCCAGCAGTGACTCGGCGACAGAGTACAATGAGCAGTTCTTC.

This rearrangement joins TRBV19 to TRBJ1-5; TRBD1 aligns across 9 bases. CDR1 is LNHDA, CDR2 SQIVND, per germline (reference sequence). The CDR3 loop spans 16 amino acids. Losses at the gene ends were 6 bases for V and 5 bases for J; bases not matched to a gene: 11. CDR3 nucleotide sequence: TGTGCCAGTAGCCCCTTACAGGGGGCCTTGGATCAGCCCCAGCATTTT. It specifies CASSPLQGALDQPQHF.